What follows are 7 T cell receptor beta chains derived from one specimen sequenced in a study of OX40 agonist ivuxolimab in advanced cancers. The table came from immunoSEQ multiplex PCR; TCRdb's copy has only in-frame clones and leaves some out. Of about 54,000 clones listed, around nine tenths are singletons. Sample: CD4+ or CD8+ T cells sorted from blood, taken in a trial of the OX40 agonist ivuxolimab. The receptors originated from an adult with an advanced solid tumor such as melanoma, head and neck, liver or kidney cancer.

V and J are TRBV6-1 and TRBJ2-7, with 13 bases aligning to TRBD2. Germline V CDR1 and CDR2: MNHNS, SASEGT. CDR3 size: 14 residues. Germline trimming cut 4 bases from V and 7 bases from J; bases unmatched to any gene: 4. CDR3 coding DNA: TGTGCCAGCAGTGGTACTAGCGGGGGGGGAGAGCAGTACTTC. It codes for CASSGTSGGGEQYF.

The chain recombines TRBV11-2 with TRBJ2-7, with TRBD1 matching 7 bases. Germline CDR1 reads SGHAT; CDR2 reads FQNNGV. The V and J ends lost 5 bases and 8 bases, in that order; junction bases with no gene match: 9. CDR3 length equals 13 residues. This chain's CDR3 is CASSPGTAGKQYF. As DNA, the CDR3 is TGTGCCAGCAGCCCCGGGACAGCCGGTAAGCAGTACTTC.

V usage is TRBV6-5 and J usage is TRBJ1-1, with D uncertain. The germline V gene has CDR1 MNHEY and CDR2 SVGAGI. The CDR3 is 13 amino acids. Trimming pared 6 bases from V and 3 bases from J, leaving 11 bases between. The chain's CDR3 is CASSLELYTEAFF. DNA of the CDR3: TGTGCCAGCAGCTTGGAGCTGTACACTGAAGCTTTCTTT.

V is TRBV20-1 and J is TRBJ1-2; weak D call: TRBD1 (6 bases). Germline V CDR1 and CDR2: DFQATT, SNEGSKA (reference sequence). The CDR3 length is 11 residues. The CDR3 bases are TGCAGCACAGGGCGTTTGGATGGCTACACCTTC. Protein product: CSTGRLDGYTF.

The chain employs TRBV10-3 and TRBJ1-2, with 10 positions matching TRBD1. V trimming: 10 bases; J trimming: 7 bases; junction bases outside the gene matches: 15. Germline V gene lookup returns CDR1 ENHRY and CDR2 SYGVKD. This CDR3 contains 15 residues. CDR3 region: CATASDRGTWGGYTF. The DNA for the CDR3 is TGTGCCACGGCCTCGGACAGGGGGACTTGGGGTGGCTACACCTTC.

The rearrangement links TRBV7-9 to TRBJ2-5; weak D call: TRBD1 (5 bases). Near its end, the DNA agrees better with TRBJ2-7, so the J call may be wrong. Germline CDR1 and CDR2: SEHNR and FQNEAQ (reference sequence). The CDR3 covers 13 residues. The CDR3, as DNA: TGTGCCAGCAGCTTATTTGACAGCTACGAGCAGTACTTC. Its translation: CASSLFDSYEQYF.

The V call is TRBV6-5, the J call TRBJ2-2, with D perhaps assigned TRBD1 or TRBD2 (6 bases each). The CDR3 contains 15 residues. V dropped 5 bases and J dropped 6 bases, with 16 bases sitting between them. Germline CDR1 reads MNHEY; CDR2 reads SVGAGI. CDR3 in amino acids: CASSKGVGGPGELFF. The CDR3 DNA is TGTGCCAGCAGTAAAGGAGTGGGGGGCCCCGGGGAGCTGTTTTTT.